This entry features one T cell receptor (beta chain) sequence. There is no known antigen for this receptor. The junction departs from the called germline gene at one end, perhaps through a read error. The library was made by the immunoSEQ multiplex PCR assay. For the multiplex PCR, a mixture combining 60 forward primers for TCR Vbeta segments and 13 reverse primers for TCR Jbeta segments was used. A multiplex PCR assay on genomic DNA amplified the CDR3 region of rearranged TCR beta genes. Amplified TCR beta libraries were sequenced as 87-base-pair reads on the Illumina HiSeq System. Concerning the study's data processing: Across the 640 or so repertoires, a later analysis counted approximately 75 million unique TCR beta chains, 9.5 million to 12 million of which were shared by at least two donors. Raw reads were error-corrected and collapsed into unique sequences with a nearest-neighbor algorithm that merged closely related sequences to remove PCR and sequencing errors. Alignment of CDR3 sequences to IMGT reference sequences was used to assign V, D and J gene segments. For a sequence to be retained, a match of at least six nucleotides was required to both a V gene segment and a J gene segment. A rearrangement counted as productive if the CDR3 had no stop codons and remained in frame with V and J, and every other rearrangement counted as non-productive. Following IMGT convention, CDR3 was defined as the stretch from the second conserved V-encoded cysteine up to the conserved J-encoded phenylalanine. The earlier analysis of 500 to 750 of the donors excluded any sequence lacking an unambiguous match to a single V gene segment. In an earlier analysis of approximately 610 of the donors, V segments were called functional above 56.7% productive rearrangements and were called segregating when the between-donor standard deviation exceeded 5%. A statistical classification framework was built for diagnosing cytomegalovirus status from the catalog of TCR beta chain sequences. V and J gene assignment, in a later analysis, came from comparing TCR nucleotide sequences with IMGT/GENE-DB human TR gene sequences. Using the TCRdist pipeline, a later analysis assigned CDR3 sequences along with most-parsimonious VDJ recombination scenarios. In a later analysis, each TCR beta chain was defined by its CDR3 amino acid sequence together with its V-gene family, and reads without a unique V-gene family were excluded. A later analysis removed roughly 590 highly shared, low-generation-probability nucleotide sequences to deal with suspected cross-contamination and a sequencing artifact. A later analysis calculated a clonal expansion index for each public chain from normalized within-repertoire ranks of inferred template counts. In a later analysis, generation probabilities were computed using a VDJ recombination model fitted to out-of-frame rearrangements, and the results were checked against IGoR. In a later analysis, TCR-TCR, TCR-HLA and TCR-CMV co-occurrence was scored with hypergeometric tests, and a repertoire-size bias correction was applied to TCR pairs. A later analysis estimated false discovery rates by permuting HLA or CMV assignments 20 times. A later analysis grouped co-occurring TCRs with DBSCAN, adding TCRdist sequence similarity when clustering within HLA-allele-positive subsets. Repertoires with fewer than 30,000 or more than 120,000 public chains, plus five repertoires with anomalous nucleotide sharing, were excluded from co-occurrence clustering. TCRdb carries this immuneACCESS record with in-frame sequences only. Its versions omit some clonotypes, under half of them owing to an unresolved V gene in the studies checked, with the rest unexplained. Clone size and the V and J calls come from that table; the DNA yielded D and trimming. The sample table records about 140,000 clones; just under 85% of these occur just once. Jointly, the top ten make up 1.9% of the sample.

The data originate from a study of cytomegalovirus exposure and HLA in healthy donors (dated by TCRdb to the late 2010s). Notes on the research overall: According to an earlier analysis of a few hundred of the donors, about 179 million T cells yielded roughly 100 million unique TCR beta sequences and about 280 Gb of sequence data. A separate validation cohort of roughly 130 different subjects was used in addition to the roughly 700-subject first cohort. Every repertoire in the discovery cohort had been generated on one and the same sequencing platform. A few DR-DQ haplotypes were treated as single units for association and clustering because of strong linkage in the cohort. On average, around 230,000 unique TCR beta nucleotide sequences were sequenced per donor among fewer than 500 genotyped donors of the cohort, with roughly 18% of those sequences being non-productive. To study patterns of TCR occurrence, a later analysis re-analyzed previously published TCR beta repertoires from 550 to 800 donors and added high-resolution HLA genotyping. Alongside the repertoire data, information on donor age, sex, ethnicity and CMV serostatus was compiled. An earlier analysis of approximately 640 of the donors applied high-throughput TCR beta sequencing to assess whether each TCR beta V gene segment acted as functional or pseudogenic. A later genetic analysis used genome-wide SNP genotypes for about 60% of the 666 donors, treating that subset as a discovery cohort. The study was designed to test whether signatures of past pathogen exposure could be identified by cataloging public T cell receptors. The T cell repertoires of 666 subjects were profiled by immunosequencing and related to cytomegalovirus serostatus. To predict cytomegalovirus infection status, the study brought together high-throughput TCR immunosequencing, statistical association of individual TCRs with disease status, and machine learning. The later analysis used no new phenotypic data to find candidate immune exposures, relying instead on TCR beta sequences and their occurrence across donors. Of the roughly 400 genotyped donors, roughly 80% fell in the genetic ancestry cluster associated with self-reported Caucasian donors. Typing coverage varied by locus: roughly 629-640 donors for A, B, C, DRB1 and DQB1; around 560 for DQA1; more than 600 for DPA1; fewer than 480 for DPB1. Approximately 330 gigabases of sequencing data and tens of millions of unique TCR sequences made up an early release that covered approximately 700 HLA-typed donors. HLA typing included class I and class II loci at four-digit resolution. Here is what the overall study found, with its caveats: A group of highly shared sequence variants was considered likely to be a technical artifact of the sequencing pipeline. A later analysis found that most CMV-associated TCR beta chains appeared HLA-restricted, with HLA associations seemingly driven largely by CMV exposure. According to the authors, the approach could potentially be generalized to other disease states and immunological phenotypes. Immune exposure information for the cohort was limited to CMV serostatus. Specific HLA alleles were associated with some 15,000 TCR beta sequences at a false discovery rate of 0.05 in a later analysis. While some public TCRs were present in many individuals, most TCR sequences turned up only very rarely across donors. Broadly in line with IMGT annotations, most TCR beta V segments showed up in productive rearrangements about 90% or about 30% of the time in an earlier analysis of 450 to 750 of the donors. In vitro tests confirmed that a few of the cytomegalovirus-associated TCR beta chains recognize cytomegalovirus antigens. A total of around 150 TCR beta chains were listed by the study as associated with cytomegalovirus. According to a later analysis, parvovirus B19, influenza, CMV and Epstein-Barr virus appeared linked to several top co-occurrence clusters. In a later analysis, TCR association rates were found to vary across HLA loci, with the most associated TCRs seen for DRB1 alleles and the fewest for HLA-C alleles. V-gene and J-gene trimming of TCR beta chains was associated with a missense DCLRE1C variant in a later genetic analysis, and the association was replicated in an independent cohort. A further reported finding was that TCR beta sequences accurately predicted the HLA-A and HLA-B alleles for most subjects in the first cohort. Roughly uniform sequencing depth across donors was assumed in presence/absence analyses, although this assumption may not hold. Because counts were too low, more than 15 rarely observed V segments, including chromosome 9 orphons, were excluded from the earlier analysis of around 590 of the donors. In both the original and validation cohorts, the classifier was reported to diagnose cytomegalovirus status with high specificity and sensitivity. In a later analysis, HLA-associated TCR beta chains were found to be more clonally expanded and to have lower generation probabilities than equally common non-associated chains. When HLA alleles, especially DR and DQ, strongly co-occurred, TCR associations were difficult to assign to individual alleles. Because some donors lacked HLA typing at each locus, the association tests relied only on the typed subset. Linkage disequilibrium might explain the correlated functional status among segregating V segments, but an unknown experimental factor could not be excluded. Some IMGT-functional V segments, including TRBV6-2 and TRBV6-3, could not be distinguished by the 87-base-pair reads and were therefore excluded. According to a later genetic analysis, donors in an Asian-associated ancestry cluster had fewer N-insertions in productive TCRs than the approximately 630-donor mean. In this cohort, only TCR beta chains were sequenced, and detectable features were limited by the absence of alpha or paired-chain data.

Sequences LNHDA (CDR1) and SQIVND (CDR2) are obtained from the germline V gene (reference sequence). From the cysteine through the phenylalanine, the CDR3 covers 14 amino acids. The retained sequence is limited to the CDR3, 42 bases, with the frame set at the first base. The cohort was made up of 666 healthy bone marrow donors. All cohort members were sampled while nominally healthy, although unrecorded immune exposures were likely present. The donor tested CMV seronegative, placing the donor among the 350 or so seronegative members of the cohort. Every donor gave a peripheral blood sample, and the peripheral blood mononuclear cells from that sample were used for TCR beta sequencing. Genomic DNA was extracted from the blood cell samples with the Qiagen DNeasy Blood Extraction Kit.

Rearrangement joined TRBV19 to TRBJ2-5; TRBD1 is a weak D gene call, 6 bases matching. What was sequenced was PBMCs. The origin of this receptor is a woman in her 40s in good health and CMV-seronegative. The encoded CDR3 is CASSIDRNQGTQYF. The bases read TGTGCCAGTAGTATTGACAGGAACCAAGGGACCCAGTACTTC.